Sequencing of this T cell receptor beta chain was carried out in a study of metastatic and nonmetastatic thyroid tumors. With MiXCR, TCRdb reprocessed the PCR reads. This table has around 23,000 clones, approximately 15% appearing once. Trimming cost V 1 base and J 4 bases; bases outside gene matches: 6. This CDR3 has 15 residues. Looked up from germline, CDR1 is MNHNS and CDR2 is SASEGT. Ahead of thyroid surgery, no patient had received treatment of any kind. This receptor was obtained from a female donor with papillary thyroid cancer or a benign thyroid nodule (not recorded which). Some clones in this sample may be carry-over from other donors' samples. The sequencing sample was made of tumor tissue. This chain connects TRBV6-1 to TRBJ2-5, with 7 bases fitting TRBD1. CDR3 sequence reads: CASSEDEGAAETQYF. The DNA for the CDR3 is TGTGCCAGCAGTGAAGATGAGGGGGCGGCAGAGACCCAGTACTTC.